The 8 T cell receptor beta chains below were found in one sample sequenced in a study of blood T cell repertoires in COVID-19. Sequencing was performed with immunoSEQ multiplex PCR; in TCRdb, only in-frame clones are kept and a portion is missing. Of about 380,000 clones in the sample, 70% to 90% were seen once. The sequenced material came from PBMCs or T cells enriched from blood (not recorded which). The receptors shown here come from a woman between 18 and 29 years old who had recovered from COVID-19.

This clone was detected once. This chain joins TRBV5-1 and TRBJ2-7, with TRBD1 matching 9 bases. This CDR3 comprises 16 residues. The germline V gene encodes CDR1 SGHRS and CDR2 YFSETQ. With 3 bases clipped from V and 2 bases from J, the junction kept 9 bases outside the gene matches. The CDR3 sequence: CASSYDPGQGAYEQYF. The CDR3 DNA reads as TGCGCCAGCAGCTATGACCCGGGACAGGGTGCCTACGAGCAGTACTTC.

V gene TRBV5-5 combines with J gene TRBJ1-2; TRBD1 agrees at 9 bases. The J segment lost 3 bases and the V segment lost 4 bases, leaving 7 bases of the junction unmatched. Germline CDR1 reads SGHKS; CDR2 reads YYEKEE (reference sequence). The CDR3 length is 15 residues. This chain's CDR3 is CASSVSGTGYYGYTF. The CDR3 coding sequence is TGTGCCAGCAGCGTATCCGGGACAGGGTACTATGGCTACACCTTC.

The chain couples TRBV13 to TRBJ2-7; D unclear. Trimming removed 0 bases from V and 2 bases from J, with 8 bases in between. The germline V gene has CDR1 PRHDT and CDR2 FYEKMQ (reference sequence). CDR3 length: 14 residues. The CDR3 spells CASSLGQSTYEQYF. The DNA for the CDR3 is TGTGCCAGCAGCTTAGGCCAGTCCACCTACGAGCAGTACTTC.

The chain uses TRBV19 and TRBJ2-5; D is uncertain. CDR1 and CDR2 (germline): LNHDA, SQIVND (reference sequence). CDR3 length: 13 amino acids. Trimming cost V 4 bases and J 5 bases, with 11 bases left between them. The DNA for the CDR3 is TGTGCCAGTAGTACCCCCCTTGTGGAGACCCAGTACTTC. Its translation is CASSTPLVETQYF.

The V gene is TRBV30, the J gene TRBJ2-1; 10 bases fit TRBD2. CDR3 length: 14 amino acids. V gave up 5 bases and J gave up 5 bases; unmatched junction bases: 6. Germline CDR1 and CDR2: GTSNPN and SVGIG (reference sequence). The CDR3 DNA follows: TGTGCCTGGCGACGACTAGCGGGCCACAATGAGCAGTTCTTC. It yields the protein CAWRRLAGHNEQFF.

The rearrangement uses TRBV6-5 and TRBJ1-1, with D possibly matching TRBD1 (5 bases). V was cut by 6 bases and J by 1 base, with 15 bases left in between. There are 15 residues in the CDR3. Germline values: CDR1 MNHEY, CDR2 SVGAGI. The CDR3 is CASSLEPTGNTEAFF. The CDR3 region has the DNA TGTGCCAGCAGCTTAGAACCAACAGGGAACACTGAAGCTTTCTTT.

This clone was picked up a small number of times. The CDR3 coding sequence is TGCGCCAGCAGGCCCGACGCGGGACCTGGAAACACCATATATTTT. Translated, it gives CASRPDAGPGNTIYF. The chain combines TRBV5-1 with TRBJ1-3; possible D gene TRBD1, 5 bases. The CDR3 contains 15 residues. V was shortened by 5 bases and J by 2 bases, with 14 bases between the two germline ends. Germline CDR1 is SGHRS and CDR2 is YFSETQ.

The chain carries TRBV5-5 and TRBJ2-7; maybe TRBD1 (6 bases). The CDR3 covers 11 residues. With 8 bases removed from V and 4 bases from J, the gap between germline ends came to 10 bases. Germline CDR1 and CDR2: SGHKS and YYEKEE (reference sequence). The DNA of the CDR3 is TGTGCCAGTTCAGGGGTTTACGAGCAGTACTTC. It codes for CASSGVYEQYF.